A selection of T cell receptor beta chains follows, all from one sample in a study of CD8+CD57+ T cells in acquired aplastic anemia. In TCRdb, the reads were re-called with MiXCR into one record per CDR3 protein. This table holds more than 150,000 distinct CDR3 sequences, about half found once. Sample: sorted CD4+, CD8+, or CD8+CD57+ T cells (not recorded which) from PBMCs. These receptors all stem from a human donor in good health. CDR3s include the opening cysteine and the closing phenylalanine or tryptophan. The D gene is left open where the match is weak. Rows give clone size only sometimes, using once, few, many, or a class for an expanded clone.

V	size	J	D	CDR3	DNA
TRBV19	many	TRBJ1-6	.	CASSMREVGSPLHF	TGTGCCAGTAGTATGAGGGAGGTAGGATCACCCCTCCACTTT
TRBV11-2	many	TRBJ2-5	.	CASRKGAVETQYF	TGTGCCAGCAGGAAAGGGGCTGTGGAGACCCAGTACTTC
TRBV11-3	many	TRBJ2-1	.	CASSPRAGNEQFF	TGTGCCAGCAGCCCGCGTGCCGGAAATGAGCAGTTCTTC
TRBV5-4	many	TRBJ2-1	TRBD2	CASSLGLAGVEGNEQFF	TGTGCCAGCAGCTTGGGACTAGCGGGAGTAGAGGGTAATGAGCAGTTCTTC
TRBV4-1	.	TRBJ2-6	.	CASSSGGGSSGANVLTF	TGCGCCAGCAGCTCCGGGGGCGGCAGCTCTGGGGCCAACGTCCTGACTTTC
TRBV10-3	few	TRBJ2-2	.	CAISDIGELFF	TGTGCCATCAGTGATATCGGGGAGCTGTTTTTT
TRBV2	many	TRBJ1-2	TRBD1	CASSRQTGGSGYTF	TGTGCCAGCAGCCGACAGACAGGGGGTTCTGGCTACACCTTC
TRBV2	.	TRBJ2-1	.	CASRARLETGDEQFF	TGTGCCAGCAGGGCCCGACTAGAAACGGGCGATGAGCAGTTCTTC
TRBV19	many	TRBJ2-5	.	CASSISSRYGETQYF	TGTGCCAGTAGTATCTCATCTCGTTACGGGGAGACCCAGTACTTC
TRBV24-1	.	TRBJ1-5	.	CAIGGDGSNQPQHF	TGTGCCATCGGGGGGGATGGAAGCAATCAGCCCCAGCATTTT
TRBV7-8	.	TRBJ2-5	.	CASSLGSGAGETQYF	TGTGCCAGCAGCTTAGGGTCCGGGGCCGGGGAGACCCAGTACTTC
TRBV24-1	.	TRBJ1-1	.	CATSDPSSGSTEAFF	TGTGCCACCAGTGACCCAAGCTCAGGGTCCACTGAAGCTTTCTTT
TRBV19	few	TRBJ2-1	.	CASSIYYNEQFF	TGTGCCAGTAGTATCTATTACAATGAGCAGTTCTTC
TRBV7-2	many	TRBJ2-7	TRBD2	CASSLSRGSLEQYF	TGTGCCAGCAGCTTATCCCGCGGGAGCTTGGAGCAGTACTTC
TRBV20-1	.	TRBJ1-1	.	CSARDPTDMNTEAFF	TGCAGTGCTAGAGATCCGACAGACATGAACACTGAAGCTTTCTTT
TRBV7-8	.	TRBJ1-1	.	CASREAENMNTEAFF	TGTGCCAGCAGGGAAGCCGAAAACATGAACACTGAAGCTTTCTTT
TRBV10-3	once	TRBJ1-2	.	CAIRWTETNYGYTF	TGTGCCATCAGATGGACAGAGACGAACTATGGCTACACCTTC
TRBV19	.	TRBJ2-1	.	CASSIVSKKDEQFF	TGTGCCAGTAGTATAGTGTCCAAGAAGGACGAGCAGTTCTTC
TRBV30	.	TRBJ2-5	.	CAWGKTGETQYF	TGTGCCTGGGGGAAAACAGGAGAGACCCAGTACTTC
TRBV10-2	.	TRBJ2-5	TRBD1	CATGTVRKETQYF	TGCGCCACGGGGACAGTGCGAAAAGAGACCCAGTACTTC
TRBV20-1	.	TRBJ1-6	TRBD1	CSARDRALETGVNSPLHF	TGCAGTGCTAGAGATCGAGCATTAGAGACAGGGGTCAATTCACCCCTCCACTTT
TRBV19	.	TRBJ1-1	.	CASGIGREAFF	TGTGCCAGTGGGATCGGGAGAGAAGCTTTCTTT
TRBV4-1	.	TRBJ2-5	TRBD2	CASSQDRVGGATETQYF	TGCGCCAGCAGCCAAGATCGAGTCGGGGGGGCCACAGAGACCCAGTACTTC
TRBV7-9	.	TRBJ2-3	TRBD1	CASGYTGGTDTQYF	TGTGCCAGCGGATATACAGGGGGCACAGATACGCAGTATTTT
TRBV4-2	many	TRBJ1-5	.	CASSPGRPVDGWQPQHF	TGTGCCAGCAGCCCCGGGAGGCCAGTCGATGGTTGGCAGCCCCAGCATTTT